This passage covers 6 T cell receptor beta chains from one sample sequenced in a study of molecular identifiers for immune sequencing clone quantification. Each CDR3 protein gets one entry after TCRdb re-called the PCR reads with MiXCR. The sample includes 460,000 or so distinct CDR3 sequences, roughly 23% seen only once; the top ten take 0.7% to 1%. Sequenced: naive CD8+ T cells from blood, with Jurkat cell RNA spiked in. The subset here: FACS-sorted CD8+CD4-CCR7+CD45RA+ naive T cells. The receptors derive from a human donor in good health. Some libraries in this study had Jurkat cell RNA spiked in.

This rearrangement joins TRBV19 to TRBJ2-7, with TRBD1 matching 10 bases. The CDR3 extends over 14 amino acids. Per the germline V gene, CDR1 is LNHDA and CDR2 is SQIVND (reference sequence). Germline trimming cut 4 bases from V and 3 bases from J; bases unmatched to any gene: 3. The DNA of the CDR3 is TGTGCCAGTAGTACCTGGGACAGGGGCTACGAGCAGTACTTC. Translating it yields CASSTWDRGYEQYF.

To note about this clonotype: A much larger clone differs from this one at a single base, so this may be a read error. The rearrangement links TRBV29-1 to TRBJ1-6; possible D gene TRBD1, 6 bases. Germline V gives CDR1 SQVTM, CDR2 ANQGSEA. V lost 0 bases, J lost 14 bases, and 17 bases lay in between. This CDR3 has 14 residues. CDR3: CSVEDRVSPGALHF. The CDR3 DNA reads as TGCAGCGTTGAAGATCGGGTTTCCCCAGGGGCCCTCCACTTT.

The table lists this clonotype with many counts. The V gene is TRBV4-3, the J gene TRBJ2-7; 9 bases map to TRBD1. Germline lookup yields CDR1 LGHNA and CDR2 YSLEER. The CDR3 has 14 amino acids. The junction had 8 bases not matched to a gene; V was cut back by 4 bases and J by 7 bases. The DNA of the CDR3 is TGCGCCAGCAGCCCCTACACAGGGGGCGGGGAGCAGTACTTC. The encoded protein is CASSPYTGGGEQYF.

This clonotype was picked up many times. The chain combines TRBV7-9 with TRBJ2-5; D not certain. Trimming pared 6 bases from V and 2 bases from J, leaving 7 bases between. The length of the CDR3 is 12 residues. Germline CDR1 is SEHNR and CDR2 is FQNEAQ (reference sequence). CDR3 loop: CASRQPQETQYF. Written as DNA, the CDR3 is TGTGCCAGCAGACAGCCGCAAGAGACCCAGTACTTC.

There are a few counts of this clonotype. V is TRBV6-7 and J is TRBJ2-1, with TRBD2 matching over 11 bases. TRBV6-7 is filed as an ORF, its function uncertain. The V segment lost 2 bases and the J segment 7 bases; nucleotides outside the gene matches: 10. The CDR3 has 17 residues. The CDR3 DNA follows: TGTGCCAGCAGTTACGACGTTGTAGTAGCGGGAGGGAATGAGCAGTTCTTC. Protein product: CASSYDVVVAGGNEQFF.

This clonotype was detected ten times or more. V and J are TRBV27 and TRBJ2-7; D assignment may be TRBD1 or TRBD2 (5 bases each). This CDR3 comprises 15 residues. Germline V gene lookup returns CDR1 MNHEY and CDR2 SMNVEV (reference sequence). The V gene lost 0 bases and the J gene lost 3 bases, with 12 bases spanning the gap. In DNA, the CDR3 is TGTGCCAGCAGTTTATCCGGGGCGCGGAACTACGAGCAGTACTTC. It yields the protein CASSLSGARNYEQYF.